This T cell receptor beta chain was found in a study of control samples from healthy donors and cancer patients. The germline gives CDR1 SNHLY, CDR2 FYNNEI. Between the trimmed V and J ends, which lost 7 bases and 11 bases, there was a span of 20 bases. This CDR3 comprises 13 residues. Sequencing was performed with immunoSEQ multiplex PCR; in TCRdb, only in-frame clones are kept and a portion is missing. The table shows fewer than 200,000 clones, with 85% to 95% occurring only once. The sequencing input was blood. The receptor comes from a woman aged 55 to 70 in good health. V usage is TRBV2 and J usage is TRBJ1-1; tentatively, D is TRBD1 (6 bases). This chain's CDR3 is CASNPGGGRYAFF. The CDR3 region has the DNA TGTGCCAGCAACCCCGGGGGGGGCCGATATGCTTTCTTT.